One and the same sample provided the 11 T cell receptor beta chains below, sequenced in a study of technical replicates of blood from several donors. Generated by immunoSEQ multiplex PCR, the TCRdb table keeps only in-frame clones and is missing some. The sample records roughly 100,000 clones, 90% to 96% being singletons. The sequencing sample was made of T cells isolated from PBMCs. These receptors were collected from a human donor in good health.

The V call is TRBV9, the J call TRBJ2-7; D perhaps matches TRBD1 (6 bases). CDR1 and CDR2 from the germline V gene are SGDLS and YYNGEE. CDR3 length: 15 amino acids. Trimming stripped 0 bases from V and 3 bases from J, with 13 bases between. The CDR3, as DNA: TGTGCCAGCAGCGTAGAAGGTGGCAGGGGCTACGAGCAGTACTTC. This translates into CASSVEGGRGYEQYF.

The rearrangement links TRBV6-6 to TRBJ2-5, with a weak D call TRBD2 (5 bases). This CDR3 spans 15 amino acids. The V gene lost 0 bases and the J gene lost 5 bases, with 13 bases spanning the gap. Germline CDR1 reads MNHNY; CDR2 reads SVGAGI (reference sequence). CDR3 sequence: CASSYSGSGGETQYF. CDR3 sequence (DNA): TGTGCCAGCAGTTACTCGGGCTCGGGCGGGGAGACCCAGTACTTC.

The chain couples TRBV7-9 to TRBJ2-7; D is ambiguous. The CDR3 spans 15 residues. The germline V and J ends were trimmed by 7 bases and 0 bases, with 16 bases remaining between them. Germline V gives CDR1 SEHNR, CDR2 FQNEAQ (reference sequence). The CDR3 region has the DNA TGTGCCAGCACCCGAGATGGGCAGGCCTCCTACGAGCAGTACTTC. Protein: CASTRDGQASYEQYF.

The chain couples TRBV29-1 to TRBJ1-1; no definite D call. Germline CDR1 and CDR2: SQVTM and ANQGSEA. Trimming removed 6 bases from V and 3 bases from J, with 11 bases in between. This CDR3 is built from 12 residues. The CDR3 loop reads CSVLLADTEAFF. The CDR3 region has the DNA TGCAGCGTCCTGTTGGCGGACACTGAAGCTTTCTTT.

V gene TRBV11-3 combines with J gene TRBJ2-1, with unresolved D. Germline V gives CDR1 SGHNT, CDR2 YENEEA. The CDR3 covers 12 residues. The V end was cut by 5 bases, the J end by 4 bases, with 6 bases between. CDR3 in DNA: TGTGCCAGCAGCCCTAGTTACAATGAGCAGTTCTTC. This encodes CASSPSYNEQFF.

The DNA of the CDR3 is TGTGCCAGCAGCTTAGCTCGGGGGGCCCCCACAGATACGCAGTATTTT. Translating gives CASSLARGAPTDTQYF. The chain combines TRBV7-8 with TRBJ2-3; the D gene is possibly TRBD2 (7 bases). The ends were cut back, 0 bases at V and 2 bases at J, with 12 bases in the middle. The CDR3 spans 16 residues. The germline V gene has CDR1 SGHVS and CDR2 FQNEAQ.

The gene calls are TRBV5-4 and TRBJ2-5; a weak D match, TRBD2 (6 bases). The germline gives CDR1 SGHNT, CDR2 YYREEE (reference sequence). CDR3 length equals 16 residues. Trimming stripped 4 bases from V and 0 bases from J, with 16 bases between. The CDR3 bases are TGTGCCAGCAGCCCCCGGGTAGCGGAGTACCAAGAGACCCAGTACTTC. This codes for CASSPRVAEYQETQYF.

V usage is TRBV10-3 and J usage is TRBJ2-3, with a weak D call TRBD1 (5 bases). This CDR3 has 13 amino acids. Trimming stripped 6 bases from V and 1 base from J, with 8 bases between. Looked up from germline, CDR1 is ENHRY and CDR2 is SYGVKD. DNA for the CDR3: TGTGCCATCAGGCCACAGGGCACAGATACGCAGTATTTT. Amino acid sequence: CAIRPQGTDTQYF.

This chain joins TRBV29-1 and TRBJ2-6, with TRBD2 identical over 8 bases. Germline CDR1 reads SQVTM; CDR2 reads ANQGSEA. Trimming took 0 bases from V and 18 from J; bases not matched to a gene: 4. The CDR3 contains 11 residues. In DNA, the CDR3 is TGCAGCGTTGAAGAGACCGGGGGGGCGACTTTC. This gives the protein CSVEETGGATF.

J is TRBJ2-1 and V is TRBV6-5, with TRBD2 matching over 11 bases. Germline V CDR1 and CDR2: MNHEY, SVGAGI. The CDR3 covers 16 residues. The trim removed 3 bases at V and 7 bases at J, leaving 8 bases unmatched. The CDR3 nucleotides read TGTGCCAGCAGTTATCTCCGGACTAGCGGGCTAAATGAGCAGTTCTTC. This translates into CASSYLRTSGLNEQFF.

This chain links TRBV7-9 with TRBJ2-2, with no clear D. The CDR3 has 14 amino acids. In germline, CDR1 is SEHNR, CDR2 FQNEAQ (reference sequence). Between the trimmed V and J ends, which lost 1 base and 5 bases, there was a span of 8 bases. CDR3 loop: CASSLVLDTGELFF. CDR3 in DNA: TGTGCCAGCAGCTTAGTCTTAGATACCGGGGAGCTGTTTTTT.